This paragraph covers one TCR beta chain sequence. This record belongs to a study of blood T cell repertoires in COVID-19. At the level of the study: Both acute and convalescent COVID-19 samples were obtained from the United States, Italy and Spain.

The V gene lost 2 bases and the J gene lost 2 bases, with 9 bases spanning the gap. CDR3 length: 14 residues. The germline V gene has CDR1 MNHEY and CDR2 SVGAGI. Cohorts were based on clinical histories the participants reported. Authors' analysis steps: How many nucleated cells were present was estimated from reference gene primer amplification. TCRdb's table, derived via immunoSEQ multiplex PCR, lists solely in-frame clones and lacks some. V and J calls and clone size are those listed in that table; D and trimming were worked out from the DNA. The top ten hold 0.9% to 1.2% of the sample, which has some 390,000 clones, 75% to 90% seen once.

The chain carries TRBV6-5 and TRBJ1-2; TRBD1 might be the D (6 bases). Sequenced material: PBMCs or T cells enriched from blood (not recorded which). This receptor was taken from a man aged 25 to 40 who had recovered from COVID-19. In DNA, the CDR3 is TGTGCCAGCAGTTACGGGGGGGCGAACTATGGCTACACCTTC. Translated: CASSYGGANYGYTF.